The T cell receptor (beta chain) under discussion was sequenced for a study of metastatic and nonmetastatic thyroid tumors. About the research overall: Samples came from malignant and benign thyroid patients, and repertoires were compared across blood and tumor or nodule tissue.

CDR1 is SGHAT, CDR2 FQNNGV, per germline. CDR3 length: 15 amino acids. Trimming removed 5 bases from V and 5 bases from J; junction bases left unmatched: 6. As regards this clone: The antigen is undetermined.

Study-level findings and limits: Malignant tumors reportedly showed significantly higher TCR beta diversity than benign nodules in both blood and tumor.

All patients were untreated before thyroid surgery. In the authors' methods: Across clinicopathological groups, CDR3 differences served as the basis for building a distant-metastasis classifier for papillary thyroid cancer. TCRdb re-analyzed the PCR reads using MiXCR. The V and J calls reflect TCRdb's pipeline rather than the authors' work. The data hold 13,000 or so clones, with 26% observed a single time. The chain couples TRBV11-2 to TRBJ2-1; 10 positions agree with TRBD1. The sequence was obtained from a female donor with papillary thyroid cancer or a benign thyroid nodule (not recorded which). Some clones in this sample may be carry-over from other donors' samples. Sample: tumor tissue. For the CDR3, the DNA is TGTGCCAGCAGCCCCCCGGGACAGGGGAACAATGAGCAGTTCTTC. It translates to CASSPPGQGNNEQFF.